Listed below are T cell receptor beta chains from one sample, sequenced in a study of T cells in Graves' hyperthyroidism and ophthalmopathy. TCRdb redid the calling of the multiplex PCR reads with MiXCR, one entry per CDR3 protein. The profile shows under 550,000 distinct CDR3 sequences, around 20% of them singletons. Sequenced sample: blood. The receptor set was obtained from a man aged 35 to 55 with Graves' ophthalmopathy. Each CDR3 is given with its conserved first and last residue. The D gene is left open where the match is weak. Clone size is shown for a subset of rows, as once, few, many or a class of expanded clone.

D gene	clone size	V gene	J gene	CDR3 protein	CDR3 DNA
TRBD2	many	TRBV12-3/TRBV12-4	TRBJ2-2	CASSFSGGASNTGELFF	TGTGCCAGCAGTTTTAGCGGGGGGGCTTCGAACACCGGGGAGCTGTTTTTT
NA	NA	TRBV28	TRBJ1-2	CASSFTGANYGYTF	TGTGCCAGCAGTTTCACGGGGGCCAACTATGGCTACACCTTC
NA	NA	TRBV20-1	TRBJ2-5	CSAAGAGGETQYF	TGCAGTGCCGCGGGGGCAGGTGGAGAGACCCAGTACTTC
NA	few	TRBV27	TRBJ1-2	CASSPLAPIYGYTF	TGTGCCAGCAGCCCCCTAGCTCCTATCTATGGCTACACCTTC
NA	few	TRBV27	TRBJ2-1	CASSLEAISYNEQFF	TGTGCCAGCAGTTTGGAGGCAATCTCCTACAATGAGCAGTTCTTC
TRBD1	many	TRBV11-3	TRBJ2-2	CASSTGQGDTGELFF	TGTGCCAGCAGCACTGGACAGGGGGACACCGGGGAGCTGTTTTTT
TRBD1	NA	TRBV7-9	TRBJ2-2	CASSSPFGQGAYTGELFF	TGTGCCAGCAGCTCCCCTTTCGGGCAGGGGGCATACACCGGGGAGCTGTTTTTT
NA	NA	TRBV7-9	TRBJ2-7	CASSFQAEYEQYF	TGTGCCAGCAGCTTTCAGGCGGAGTACGAGCAGTACTTC
NA	many	TRBV7-2	TRBJ2-3	CASSPRGVSTDTQYF	TGTGCCAGCAGCCCCAGGGGTGTTAGCACAGATACGCAGTATTTT
NA	few	TRBV27	TRBJ2-1	CASSWPGDEQFF	TGTGCCAGCAGCTGGCCGGGCGATGAGCAGTTCTTC
TRBD2	many	TRBV28	TRBJ2-5	CASSLRLAGAQETQYF	TGTGCCAGCAGTTTACGGCTAGCGGGAGCCCAAGAGACCCAGTACTTC
TRBD2	many	TRBV2	TRBJ2-1	CASILAGSSYNEQFF	TGTGCCAGCATTCTAGCGGGGAGCTCCTACAATGAGCAGTTCTTC
NA	NA	TRBV3-1	TRBJ2-7	CASSQVAPYEQYF	TGTGCCAGCAGCCAAGTTGCCCCCTACGAGCAGTACTTC
NA	NA	TRBV2	TRBJ1-6	CASRAPIESPLHF	TGTGCCAGCAGGGCCCCGATAGAGTCACCCCTCCACTTT
NA	NA	TRBV19	TRBJ2-7	CASSIIRPQGITDTCYEQYF	TGTGCCAGTAGTATTATTCGGCCACAGGGTATCACGGACACCTGTTACGAGCAGTACTTC
NA	NA	TRBV12-3/TRBV12-4	TRBJ2-2	CASTRTVNTGELFF	TGTGCCAGCACCCGGACGGTGAACACCGGGGAGCTGTTTTTT
TRBD2	NA	TRBV7-9	TRBJ2-1	CASRGERGEQFF	TGTGCCAGCAGAGGGGAGCGGGGTGAGCAGTTCTTC
NA	NA	TRBV20-1	TRBJ2-3	CSARDNPRAGPRTDTQYF	TGCAGTGCTAGAGATAATCCCAGGGCAGGCCCACGCACAGATACGCAGTATTTT
NA	once	TRBV6-5	TRBJ2-5	CASSYPTGGTQYF	TGTGCCAGCAGTTACCCGACTGGGGGGACCCAGTACTTC
NA	NA	TRBV2	TRBJ1-2	CASSQGYEYGYTF	TGTGCCAGCAGTCAGGGGTATGAGTATGGCTACACCTTC
NA	many	TRBV18	TRBJ1-5	CASSPGENQPQHF	TGTGCCAGCTCACCAGGTGAGAATCAGCCCCAGCATTTT
TRBD2	many	TRBV5-1	TRBJ2-1	CASSLTGTSGAGEQFF	TGCGCCAGCAGCTTGACCGGGACTAGCGGGGCAGGTGAGCAGTTCTTC
TRBD2	NA	TRBV5-5	TRBJ2-2	CASSPGLAETGELFF	TGTGCCAGCAGCCCGGGACTAGCGGAAACCGGGGAGCTGTTTTTT
NA	NA	TRBV20-1	TRBJ2-5	CSARSSTLQETQYF	TGCAGTGCTAGAAGTAGTACCTTACAAGAGACCCAGTACTTC
TRBD2	NA	TRBV19	TRBJ2-1	CASKGGLVNEQFF	TGTGCCAGTAAGGGAGGGCTAGTCAATGAGCAGTTCTTC
TRBD2	NA	TRBV20-1	TRBJ2-1	CSGPVSGSSYNEQFF	TGCAGTGGCCCTGTGAGCGGGAGCTCCTACAATGAGCAGTTCTTC
NA	few	TRBV10-3	TRBJ2-3	CAISDTDTDTQYF	TGTGCCATCAGTGATACGGACACAGATACGCAGTATTTT
TRBD2	few	TRBV30	TRBJ2-7	CAGFSSLAGGPYEQYF	TGTGCCGGATTCTCATCCCTGGCGGGAGGGCCCTACGAGCAGTACTTC
TRBD1	many	TRBV30	TRBJ1-5	CAWSEKTGTGGNQPQHF	TGTGCCTGGAGCGAAAAAACCGGGACAGGGGGGAATCAGCCCCAGCATTTT
TRBD1	many	TRBV20-1	TRBJ1-3	CSARDVSRTGFSGNTIYF	TGCAGTGCTAGAGACGTCTCTCGGACAGGGTTCTCTGGAAACACCATATATTTT
NA	once	TRBV6-1	TRBJ1-6	CASTDLWGSYNSPLHF	TGTGCCAGCACTGACCTGTGGGGATCCTATAATTCACCCCTCCACTTT
NA	NA	TRBV27	TRBJ2-1	CASSNQGNEQFF	TGTGCCAGCAGTAACCAGGGTAATGAGCAGTTCTTC
NA	many	TRBV28	TRBJ2-3	CASSYPDTQYF	TGTGCCAGCAGTTACCCAGATACGCAGTATTTT
TRBD1	NA	TRBV11-1	TRBJ2-3	CASSLGQGFADTQYF	TGTGCCAGCAGCCTAGGACAGGGTTTTGCAGATACGCAGTATTTT
TRBD2	NA	TRBV3-1	TRBJ2-1	CASSQDGTSGGGEQFF	TGTGCCAGCAGCCAAGATGGGACTAGCGGGGGGGGTGAGCAGTTCTTC
TRBD2	NA	TRBV9	TRBJ2-3	CASSVESVLAGGPTDTQYF	TGTGCCAGCAGCGTAGAAAGTGTACTAGCGGGGGGACCCACAGATACGCAGTATTTT
NA	NA	TRBV3-1	TRBJ1-2	CASSQDRTRSGYTF	TGTGCCAGCAGCCAAGATAGAACCCGGAGTGGCTACACCTTC